This entry lists 25 T cell receptor beta chains sequenced from one sample in a study of human CD8 memory T cell subsets. Production of TCR beta libraries used UMI-labeled 5' RACE as the method. TCRdb reprocessed the 5' RACE reads and stores each CDR3 protein as one record, lacking DNA. In total, the table holds roughly 10,000 distinct CDR3 sequences. The source material was CD8+ stem-like memory T cells (TSCM and TCM) sorted from PBMCs. Subset meaning: stem-like memory CD8 T cells (TSTEM), CCR7+ PD-1- TIGIT-. These receptors were collected from a human donor in good health.

V usage is TRBV29-1 and J usage is TRBJ2-1; the TRBD1 assignment by TCRdb is unverifiable without DNA. Germline lookup yields CDR1 SQVTM and CDR2 ANQGSEA. There are 15 residues in the CDR3. CDR3 amino acids: CSVEDWGAGYGEQFF.

CDR3 residues: CASRPHGGYEQYF. The chain employs TRBV7-2 and TRBJ2-7; the D gene TCRdb calls, TRBD2, cannot be checked with no DNA. Per germline, CDR1 SGHTA and CDR2 FQGNSA. CDR3 length: 13 residues.

The rearrangement links TRBV19 to TRBJ2-1; the TCRdb call, TRBD2, lacks DNA for checking. The CDR3 loop spans 18 amino acids. Looked up from germline, CDR1 is LNHDA and CDR2 is SQIVND (reference sequence). The chain's CDR3 is CASSPLTSGDSSYNEQFF.

According to its frequency, this clonotype is medium-sized. V gene TRBV28 combines with J gene TRBJ1-2; TCRdb reports TRBD1, a call that lacks DNA to check it against. The germline CDR1 and CDR2 sequences are MDHEN and SYDVKM. The CDR3 has 17 residues. CDR3 amino acids: CASSLLRTGVGNYGYTF.

This chain connects TRBV18 to TRBJ2-3; the D gene TCRdb calls, TRBD2, cannot be checked with no DNA. The CDR3 is 18 amino acids. From germline, CDR1 is KGHSH and CDR2 LQKENI. CDR3: CASSHRSYPSGNTDTQYF.

The chain couples TRBV18 to TRBJ2-5; TCRdb designates TRBD1, a call that cannot be tested without DNA. The CDR3 is 18 residues long. Germline V gene data show CDR1 as KGHSH and CDR2 as LQKENI. The CDR3 sequence is CASSSRDDTGEWKETQYF.

CDR3 loop: CASSMGQTINEKLFF. The rearrangement links TRBV19 to TRBJ1-4; the D gene TCRdb calls, TRBD1, cannot be checked with no DNA. Per the germline V gene, CDR1 is LNHDA and CDR2 is SQIVND (reference sequence). The CDR3 loop spans 15 amino acids. Filled out from reference TRBV19 and TRBJ1-4, the complete variable domain reads DGGITQSPKYLFRKEGQNVTLSCEQNLNHDAMYWYRQDPGQGLRLIYYSQIVNDFQKGDIAEGYSVSREKKESFPLTVTSAQKNPTAFYLCASSMGQTINEKLFFGSGTQLSVL.

V and J are TRBV7-2 and TRBJ2-7; with no DNA, the TCRdb D assignment of TRBD1 cannot be verified. This CDR3 region has 14 residues. Per the germline V gene, CDR1 is SGHTA and CDR2 is FQGNSA. CDR3 loop: CASSSPTGWYEQYF.

V and J are TRBV20-1 and TRBJ1-4; TCRdb indicates TRBD1, and absent DNA this call remains unverified. Per germline, CDR1 DFQATT and CDR2 SNEGSKA (reference sequence). CDR3 length: 15 amino acids. CDR3 residues: CSARDEQGAFEKLFF.

The CDR3 sequence is CASSREPGQIYEQYF. The chain uses TRBV7-6 and TRBJ2-7; TCRdb's D gene call, TRBD1, goes unchecked for lack of DNA. Germline assignment: CDR1 SGHVS and CDR2 FNYEAQ. This CDR3 comprises 15 residues. The full variable domain, completed using reference TRBV7-6 and TRBJ2-7, is GAGVSQSPRYKVTKRGQDVALRCDPISGHVSLYWYRQALGQGPEFLTYFNYEAQQDKSGLPNDRFSAERPEGSISTLTIQRTEQRDSAMYRCASSREPGQIYEQYFGPGTRLTVT.

According to its frequency, this clonotype is medium-sized. The gene calls are TRBV6-6 and TRBJ2-1. Germline CDR1 is MNHNY and CDR2 is SVGAGI (reference sequence). The CDR3 length is 12 residues. CDR3 amino acids: CASSYSLNEQFF.

This chain connects TRBV15 to TRBJ1-2; TCRdb returns TRBD1, unconfirmable since there is no DNA. The CDR3 sequence is 12 residues long. Germline assignment: CDR1 LNHNV and CDR2 YYDKDF (reference sequence). The CDR3 region is CATKQGNYGYTF. The variable domain in full, completed from reference TRBV15 and TRBJ1-2, reads DAMVIQNPRYQVTQFGKPVTLSCSQTLNHNVMYWYQQKSSQAPKLLFHYYDKDFNNEADTPDNFQSRRPNTSFCFLDIRSPGLGDTAMYLCATKQGNYGYTFGSGTRLTVV.

The rearrangement links TRBV12-3 or TRBV12-4 to TRBJ2-1; TCRdb's D call, TRBD2, is unchecked because there is no DNA. The CDR3 totals 15 residues. CDR3 sequence: CASSRPGLGVYEQFF.

The chain recombines TRBV27 with TRBJ2-7; the TCRdb D gene call, TRBD2, has no DNA to confirm it. This CDR3 region has 16 residues. The germline V gene has CDR1 MNHEY and CDR2 SMNVEV (reference sequence). This CDR3 reads CASSLMPSGSYIEQYF.

This chain's CDR3 is CATSRDLAKNIQYF. The J gene is TRBJ2-4, the V gene TRBV15. The CDR3 runs to 14 residues. The germline V gene encodes CDR1 LNHNV and CDR2 YYDKDF (reference sequence).

The chain uses TRBV23-1 and TRBJ2-1; TCRdb reports TRBD1, a call that lacks DNA to check it against. Being an ORF, TRBV23-1 has a function that is uncertain. CDR3 length: 15 amino acids. The chain's CDR3 is CASRHTALFHNEQFF.

The genes are TRBV6-2 or TRBV6-3 and TRBJ2-7; no DNA is available, so the TRBD1 call from TCRdb remains unchecked. This CDR3 is 17 amino acids long. Germline V CDR1 and CDR2: MNHEY, SVGEGT. CDR3 loop: CASSFPPAGGPSYEQYF.

J is TRBJ2-7 and V is TRBV15; no DNA is available, so the TRBD2 call from TCRdb remains unchecked. Germline V gene data show CDR1 as LNHNV and CDR2 as YYDKDF (reference sequence). The length of the CDR3 is 15 residues. The CDR3 sequence: CATSRDQGRRDEQYF.

The CDR3 here is CASSQDGVGGSANTEAFF. The J gene is TRBJ1-1, the V gene TRBV4-3. The CDR3 totals 18 residues. Germline CDR1 and CDR2: LGHNA and YSLEER.

CDR3 amino acids: CASSQSRTTKNIQYF. This chain connects TRBV4-2 to TRBJ2-4. The CDR3 is made up of 15 amino acids. Germline loops: CDR1 LGHNA, CDR2 YNFKEQ.

V and J are TRBV9 and TRBJ2-1; TCRdb proposes TRBD1, but this gene call is untestable without DNA. The V gene's germline CDR1 is SGDLS and CDR2 YYNGEE. This CDR3 comprises 15 residues. This CDR3 is CASSEGGGTYNEQFF.

The chain uses TRBV4-2 and TRBJ2-2; the D gene TCRdb calls, TRBD2, cannot be checked with no DNA. The CDR3 is 15 amino acids. Germline CDR1 LGHNA, CDR2 YNFKEQ. This CDR3 is CASSQGLAGGGELFF.

CDR3 sequence reads: CASKVKGGYNEQFF. The J gene is TRBJ2-1, the V gene TRBV6-2 or TRBV6-3; the TCRdb D gene call, TRBD1, has no DNA to confirm it. The CDR3 has 14 residues. Germline V gives CDR1 MNHEY, CDR2 SVGEGT.

This chain links TRBV27 with TRBJ1-5. Germline lookup yields CDR1 MNHEY and CDR2 SMNVEV (reference sequence). The CDR3 runs 12 residues. The CDR3 reads CASKKGNQPQHF.

This clonotype shows up as medium-sized (0.01 to 0.1%) by frequency. This rearrangement joins TRBV5-1 to TRBJ2-1; TCRdb reports TRBD1, a call that lacks DNA to check it against. The length of the CDR3 is 17 residues. Germline V CDR1 and CDR2: SGHRS, YFSETQ. This CDR3 reads CASSLEPGTGVYDEQFF.